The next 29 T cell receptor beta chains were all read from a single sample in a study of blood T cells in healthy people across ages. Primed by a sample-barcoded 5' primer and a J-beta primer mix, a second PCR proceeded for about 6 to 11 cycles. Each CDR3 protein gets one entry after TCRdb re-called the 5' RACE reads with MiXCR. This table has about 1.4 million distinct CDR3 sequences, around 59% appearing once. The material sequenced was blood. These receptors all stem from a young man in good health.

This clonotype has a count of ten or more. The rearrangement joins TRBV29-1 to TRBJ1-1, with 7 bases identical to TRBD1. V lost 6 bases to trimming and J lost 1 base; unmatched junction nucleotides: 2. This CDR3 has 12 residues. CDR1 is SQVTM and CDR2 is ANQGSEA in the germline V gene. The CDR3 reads CSVNRGNTEAFF. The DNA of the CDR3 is TGCAGCGTGAACAGGGGGAACACTGAAGCTTTCTTT.

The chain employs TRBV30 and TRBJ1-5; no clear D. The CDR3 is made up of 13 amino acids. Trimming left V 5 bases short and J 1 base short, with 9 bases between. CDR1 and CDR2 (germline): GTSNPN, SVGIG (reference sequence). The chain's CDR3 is CAWALGSNQPQHF. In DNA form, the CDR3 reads TGTGCCTGGGCCCTGGGGAGCAATCAGCCCCAGCATTTT.

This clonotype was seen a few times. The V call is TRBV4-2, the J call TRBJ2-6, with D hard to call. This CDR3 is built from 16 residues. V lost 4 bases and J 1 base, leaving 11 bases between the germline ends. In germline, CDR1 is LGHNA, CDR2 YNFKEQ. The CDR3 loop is CASSLSRLSGANVLTF. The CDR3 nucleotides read TGTGCCAGCAGCCTTAGTCGATTATCTGGGGCCAACGTCCTGACTTTC.

Written as DNA, the CDR3 is TGTGCCAGCAGTTTCAGTGCTGCCGGGGAGCTGTTTTTT. As protein: CASSFSAAGELFF. The V and J genes are TRBV27 and TRBJ2-2; D remains ambiguous. Germline lookup yields CDR1 MNHEY and CDR2 SMNVEV (reference sequence). The V end lost 3 bases, the J end lost 6 bases, and 8 bases lay between the germline ends. This CDR3 comprises 13 residues.

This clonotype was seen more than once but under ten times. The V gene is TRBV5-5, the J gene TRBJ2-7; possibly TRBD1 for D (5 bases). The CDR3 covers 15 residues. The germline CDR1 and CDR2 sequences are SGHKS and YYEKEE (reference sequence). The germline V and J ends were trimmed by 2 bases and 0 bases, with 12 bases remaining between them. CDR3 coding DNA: TGTGCCAGCAGCTTTGGCAGGGCCTACTCCTACGAGCAGTACTTC. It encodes CASSFGRAYSYEQYF.

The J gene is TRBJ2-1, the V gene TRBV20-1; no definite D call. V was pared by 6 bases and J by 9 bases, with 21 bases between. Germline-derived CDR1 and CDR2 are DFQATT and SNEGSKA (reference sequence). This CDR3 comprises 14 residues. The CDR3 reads CSASPFLSSSEQFF. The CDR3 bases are TGCAGTGCGAGTCCGTTTCTAAGTAGCTCTGAGCAGTTCTTC.

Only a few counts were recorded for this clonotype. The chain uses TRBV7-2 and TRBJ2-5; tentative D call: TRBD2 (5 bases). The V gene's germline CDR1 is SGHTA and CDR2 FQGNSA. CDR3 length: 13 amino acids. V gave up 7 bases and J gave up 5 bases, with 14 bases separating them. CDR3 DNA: TGTGCCAGCACCCAAGCGCCGGGGGAGACCCAGTACTTC. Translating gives CASTQAPGETQYF.

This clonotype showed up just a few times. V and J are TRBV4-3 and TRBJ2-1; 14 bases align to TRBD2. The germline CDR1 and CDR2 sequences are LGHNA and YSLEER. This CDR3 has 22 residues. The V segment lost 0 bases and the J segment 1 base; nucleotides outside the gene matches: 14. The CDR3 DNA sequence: TGCGCCAGCAGCCAAGAAGGCGGGACTAGCGGGGGCGTCCTAGTGTCCTACAATGAGCAGTTCTTC. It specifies CASSQEGGTSGGVLVSYNEQFF.

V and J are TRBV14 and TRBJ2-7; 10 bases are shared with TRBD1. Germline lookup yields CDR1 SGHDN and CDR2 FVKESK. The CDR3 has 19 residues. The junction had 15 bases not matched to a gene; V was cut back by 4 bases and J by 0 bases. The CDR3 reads CASSPTGTGVELFSYEQYF. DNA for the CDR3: TGTGCCAGCAGCCCAACCGGGACAGGGGTTGAGCTTTTCTCCTACGAGCAGTACTTC.

CDR3 region: CASSFMAHISGQPQHF. The CDR3 nucleotides read TGTGCCAGCAGCTTTATGGCTCATATATCGGGTCAGCCCCAGCATTTT. The J gene is TRBJ1-5, the V gene TRBV7-2, with D unresolved. Per germline, CDR1 SGHTA and CDR2 FQGNSA. V was trimmed by 3 bases and J by 6 bases, leaving 18 bases between them. The length of the CDR3 is 16 residues.

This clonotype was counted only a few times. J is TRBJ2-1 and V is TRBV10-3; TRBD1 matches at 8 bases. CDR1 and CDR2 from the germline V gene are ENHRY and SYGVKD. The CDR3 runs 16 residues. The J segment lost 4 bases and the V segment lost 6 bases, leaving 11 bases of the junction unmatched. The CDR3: CAIREVRQGMYNEQFF. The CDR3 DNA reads TGTGCCATCAGGGAGGTCAGACAGGGGATGTACAATGAGCAGTTCTTC.

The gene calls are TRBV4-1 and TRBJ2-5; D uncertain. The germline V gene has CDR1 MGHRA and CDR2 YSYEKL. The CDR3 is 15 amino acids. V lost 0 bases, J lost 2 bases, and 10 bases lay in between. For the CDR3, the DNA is TGCGCCAGCAGCCAAGAATCGGCAGAACAAGAGACCCAGTACTTC. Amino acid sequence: CASSQESAEQETQYF.

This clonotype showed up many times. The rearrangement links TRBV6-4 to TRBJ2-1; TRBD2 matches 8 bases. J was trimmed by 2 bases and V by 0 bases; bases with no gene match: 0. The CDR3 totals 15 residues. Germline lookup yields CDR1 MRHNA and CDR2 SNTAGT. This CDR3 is CASSDSAGAYNEQFF. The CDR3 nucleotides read TGTGCCAGCAGTGACTCAGCGGGAGCCTACAATGAGCAGTTCTTC.

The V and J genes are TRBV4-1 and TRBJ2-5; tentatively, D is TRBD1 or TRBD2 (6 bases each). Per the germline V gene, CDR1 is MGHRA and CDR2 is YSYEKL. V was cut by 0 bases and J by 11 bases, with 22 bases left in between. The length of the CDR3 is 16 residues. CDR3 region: CASSQDSGQCLREQYF. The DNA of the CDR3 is TGCGCCAGCAGCCAAGACTCCGGACAGTGTCTTCGGGAGCAGTACTTC.

The CDR3 reads CASSAQRWTGGYNSPLHF. CDR3 bases: TGTGCCAGCAGTGCGCAGAGATGGACAGGGGGATATAATTCACCCCTCCACTTT. The rearrangement uses TRBV28 and TRBJ1-6, with 10 bases that match TRBD1. Germline values: CDR1 MDHEN, CDR2 SYDVKM. The CDR3 covers 18 residues. J was trimmed by 4 bases and V by 5 bases; bases with no gene match: 11.

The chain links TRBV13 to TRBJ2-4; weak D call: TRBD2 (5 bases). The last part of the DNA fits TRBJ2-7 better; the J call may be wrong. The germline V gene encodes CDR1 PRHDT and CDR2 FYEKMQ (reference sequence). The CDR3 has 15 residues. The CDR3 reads CASSQTRERSYEQYF. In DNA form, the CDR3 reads TGTGCCAGCAGCCAAACTAGAGAAAGGTCCTACGAGCAGTACTTC.

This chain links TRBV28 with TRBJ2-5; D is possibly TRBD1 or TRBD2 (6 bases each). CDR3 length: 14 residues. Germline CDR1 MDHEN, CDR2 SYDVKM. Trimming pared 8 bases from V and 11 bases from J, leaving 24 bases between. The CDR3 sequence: CASATRGGSPEQYF. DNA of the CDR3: TGTGCCAGCGCCACCCGAGGGGGGTCACCTGAGCAGTACTTC.

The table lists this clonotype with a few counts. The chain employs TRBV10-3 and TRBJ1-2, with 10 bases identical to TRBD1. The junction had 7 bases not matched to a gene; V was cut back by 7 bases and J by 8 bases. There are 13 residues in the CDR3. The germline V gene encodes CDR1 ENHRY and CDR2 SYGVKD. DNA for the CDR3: TGTGCCATCAATGCCGGGACAGGGGACGGCTACACCTTC. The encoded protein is CAINAGTGDGYTF.

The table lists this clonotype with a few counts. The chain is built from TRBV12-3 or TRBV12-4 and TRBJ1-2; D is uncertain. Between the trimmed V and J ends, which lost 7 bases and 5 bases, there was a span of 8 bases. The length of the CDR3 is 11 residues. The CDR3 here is CASTLGYGYTF. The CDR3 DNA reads TGTGCCAGCACCCTGGGGTATGGCTACACCTTC.

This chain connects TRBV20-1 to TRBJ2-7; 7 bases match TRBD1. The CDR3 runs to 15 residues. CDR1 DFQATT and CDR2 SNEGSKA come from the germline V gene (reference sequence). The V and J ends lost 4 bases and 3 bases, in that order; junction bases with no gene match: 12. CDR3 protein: CSAKLTGLGHYEQYF. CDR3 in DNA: TGCAGTGCTAAGCTGACAGGGTTAGGGCACTACGAGCAGTACTTC.

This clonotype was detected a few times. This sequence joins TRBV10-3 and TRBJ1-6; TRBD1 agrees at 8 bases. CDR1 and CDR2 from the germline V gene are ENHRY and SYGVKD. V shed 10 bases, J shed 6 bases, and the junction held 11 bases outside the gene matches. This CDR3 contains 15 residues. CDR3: CANSPGQESNSPLHF. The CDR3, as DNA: TGTGCCAACTCACCGGGACAGGAGAGTAATTCACCCCTCCACTTT.

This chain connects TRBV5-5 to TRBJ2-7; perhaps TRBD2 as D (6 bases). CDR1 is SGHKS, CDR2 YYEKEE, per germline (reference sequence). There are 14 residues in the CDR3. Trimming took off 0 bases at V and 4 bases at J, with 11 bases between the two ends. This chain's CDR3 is CASSLGAGRYEQYF. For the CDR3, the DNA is TGTGCCAGCAGCTTGGGGGCAGGGAGGTACGAGCAGTACTTC.

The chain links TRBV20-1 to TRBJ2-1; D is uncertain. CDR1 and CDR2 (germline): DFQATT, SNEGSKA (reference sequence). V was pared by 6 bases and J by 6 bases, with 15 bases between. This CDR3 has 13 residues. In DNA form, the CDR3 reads TGCAGTGCACCTACCACTCTTTTCAATGAGCAGTTCTTC. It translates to CSAPTTLFNEQFF.

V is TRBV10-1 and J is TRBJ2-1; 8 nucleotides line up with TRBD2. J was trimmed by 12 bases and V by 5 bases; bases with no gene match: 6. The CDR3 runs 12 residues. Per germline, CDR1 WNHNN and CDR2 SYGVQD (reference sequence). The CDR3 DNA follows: TGCGCCAGCAGTTGGACTAGCTCGGGGCAGTTCTTC. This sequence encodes CASSWTSSGQFF.

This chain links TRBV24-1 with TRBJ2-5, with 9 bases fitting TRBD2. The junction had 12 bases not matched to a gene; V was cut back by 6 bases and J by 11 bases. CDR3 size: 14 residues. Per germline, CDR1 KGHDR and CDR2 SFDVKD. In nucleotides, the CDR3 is TGTGCCACCAGTATAGCGGGGGCCATCAATGAGCAGTACTTC. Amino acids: CATSIAGAINEQYF.

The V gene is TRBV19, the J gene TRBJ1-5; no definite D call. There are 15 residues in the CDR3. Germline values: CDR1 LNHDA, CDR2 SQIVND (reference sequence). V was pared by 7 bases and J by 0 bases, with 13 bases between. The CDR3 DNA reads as TGTGCCAGTATGTTCGAGAGGAATAGCAATCAGCCCCAGCATTTT. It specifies CASMFERNSNQPQHF.

Here the CDR3 reads CASSLLGGFLEETQYF. CDR3 in DNA: TGTGCCAGCAGCCTACTGGGGGGGTTCCTGGAGGAGACCCAGTACTTC. J is TRBJ2-5 and V is TRBV14; 7 bases fit TRBD2. Losses at the gene ends were 4 bases for V and 5 bases for J; bases not matched to a gene: 13. Germline V gene sequence: CDR1 SGHDN, CDR2 FVKESK. The CDR3 covers 16 residues.

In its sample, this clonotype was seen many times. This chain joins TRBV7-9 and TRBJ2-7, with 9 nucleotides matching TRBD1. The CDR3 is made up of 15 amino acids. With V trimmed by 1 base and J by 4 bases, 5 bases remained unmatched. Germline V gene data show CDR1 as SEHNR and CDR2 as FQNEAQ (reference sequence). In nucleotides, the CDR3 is TGTGCCAGCAGCTTAGGGGACAGGGCCCTTTACGAGCAGTACTTC. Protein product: CASSLGDRALYEQYF. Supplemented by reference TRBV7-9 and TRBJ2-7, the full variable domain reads DTGVSQNPRHKITKRGQNVTFRCDPISEHNRLYWYRQTLGQGPEFLTYFQNEAQLEKSRLLSDRFSAERPKGSFSTLEIQRTEQGDSAMYLCASSLGDRALYEQYFGPGTRLTVT.

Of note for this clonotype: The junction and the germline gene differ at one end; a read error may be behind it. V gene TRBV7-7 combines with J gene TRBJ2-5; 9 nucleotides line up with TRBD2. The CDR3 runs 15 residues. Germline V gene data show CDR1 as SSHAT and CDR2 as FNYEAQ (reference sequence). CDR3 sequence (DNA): TGTGCTAGCAGCTCGTTAGCGGGGGAGGCAGAGACCCAGTACTTC. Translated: CASSSLAGEAETQYF.